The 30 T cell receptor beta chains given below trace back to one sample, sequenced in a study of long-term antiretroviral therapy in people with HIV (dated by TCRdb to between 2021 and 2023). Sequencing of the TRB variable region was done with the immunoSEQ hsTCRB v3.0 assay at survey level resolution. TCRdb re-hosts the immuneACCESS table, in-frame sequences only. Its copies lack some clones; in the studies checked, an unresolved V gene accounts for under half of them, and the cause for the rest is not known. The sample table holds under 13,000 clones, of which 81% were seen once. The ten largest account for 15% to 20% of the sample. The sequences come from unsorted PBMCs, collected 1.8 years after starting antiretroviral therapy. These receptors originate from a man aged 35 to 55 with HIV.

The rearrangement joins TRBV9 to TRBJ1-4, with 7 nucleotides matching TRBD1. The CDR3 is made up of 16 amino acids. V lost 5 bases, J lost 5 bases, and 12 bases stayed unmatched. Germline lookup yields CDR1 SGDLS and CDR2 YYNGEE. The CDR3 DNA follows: TGTGCCAGCAGTCTCAGTTCGGGACAGCTGAATGAAAAACTGTTTTTT. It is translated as CASSLSSGQLNEKLFF.

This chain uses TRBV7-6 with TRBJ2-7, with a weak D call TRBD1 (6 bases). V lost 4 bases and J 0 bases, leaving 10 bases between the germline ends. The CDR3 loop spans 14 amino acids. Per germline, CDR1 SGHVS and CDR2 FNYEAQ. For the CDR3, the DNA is TGTGCCAGCAGCTCGCAGGGGAGCTCCTACGAGCAGTACTTC. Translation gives CASSSQGSSYEQYF.

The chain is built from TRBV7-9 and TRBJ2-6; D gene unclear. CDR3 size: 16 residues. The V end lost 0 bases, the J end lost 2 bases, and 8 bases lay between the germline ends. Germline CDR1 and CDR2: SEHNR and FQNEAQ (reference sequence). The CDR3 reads CASSLAAQTGANVLTF. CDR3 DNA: TGTGCCAGCAGCTTAGCGGCACAAACTGGGGCCAACGTCCTGACTTTC.

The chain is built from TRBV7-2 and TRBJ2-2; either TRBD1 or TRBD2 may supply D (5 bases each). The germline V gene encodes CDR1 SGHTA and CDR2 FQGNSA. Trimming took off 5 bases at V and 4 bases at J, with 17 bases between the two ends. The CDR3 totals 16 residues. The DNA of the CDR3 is TGTGCCAGCAGCCCACTAGGCAGGGCGGTCACCGGGGAGCTGTTTTTT. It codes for CASSPLGRAVTGELFF.

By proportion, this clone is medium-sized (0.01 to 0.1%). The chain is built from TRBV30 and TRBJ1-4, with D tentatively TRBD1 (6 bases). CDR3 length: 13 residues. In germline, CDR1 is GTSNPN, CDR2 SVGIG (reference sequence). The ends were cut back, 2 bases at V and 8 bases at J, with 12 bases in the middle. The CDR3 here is CAWSSAGGEKLFF. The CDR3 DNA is TGTGCCTGGAGTTCGGCGGGGGGCGAAAAACTGTTTTTT.

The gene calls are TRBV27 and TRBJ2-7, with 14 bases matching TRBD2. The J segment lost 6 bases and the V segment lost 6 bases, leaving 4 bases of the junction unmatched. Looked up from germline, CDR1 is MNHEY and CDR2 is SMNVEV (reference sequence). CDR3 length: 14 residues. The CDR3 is CASSPGLAGGEQYF. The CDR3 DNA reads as TGTGCCAGCAGCCCCGGACTAGCGGGAGGCGAGCAGTACTTC.

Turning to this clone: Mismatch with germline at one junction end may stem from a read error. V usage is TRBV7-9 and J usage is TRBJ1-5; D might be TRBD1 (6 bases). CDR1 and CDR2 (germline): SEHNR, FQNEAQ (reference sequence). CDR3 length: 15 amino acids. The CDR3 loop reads CASSIAGTLNQPQHF. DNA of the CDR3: TGTGCCAGCAGCATAGCCGGGACACTTAATCAGCCCCAGCATTTT.

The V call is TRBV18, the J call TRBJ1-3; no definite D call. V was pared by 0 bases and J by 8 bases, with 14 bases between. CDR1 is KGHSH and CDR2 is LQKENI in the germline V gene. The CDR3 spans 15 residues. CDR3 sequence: CASSPPRTARDTIYF. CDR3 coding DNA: TGTGCCAGCTCACCACCGAGAACAGCCCGGGACACCATATATTTT.

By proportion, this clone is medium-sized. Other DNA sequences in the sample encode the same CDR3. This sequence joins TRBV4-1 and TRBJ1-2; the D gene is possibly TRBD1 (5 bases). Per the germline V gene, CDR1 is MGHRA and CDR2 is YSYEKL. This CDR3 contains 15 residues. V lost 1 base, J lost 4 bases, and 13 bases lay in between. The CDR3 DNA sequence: TGCGCCAGCAGCCAAGGGGCTCAGGGAGGCTATGGCTACACCTTC. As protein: CASSQGAQGGYGYTF.

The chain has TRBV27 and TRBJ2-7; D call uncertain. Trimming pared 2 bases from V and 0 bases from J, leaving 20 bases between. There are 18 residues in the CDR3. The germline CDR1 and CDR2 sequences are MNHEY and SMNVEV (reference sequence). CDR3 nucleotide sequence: TGTGCCAGCAGTTTAGTGCCCCCAGCCCCGCACAGCTCCTACGAGCAGTACTTC. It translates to CASSLVPPAPHSSYEQYF.

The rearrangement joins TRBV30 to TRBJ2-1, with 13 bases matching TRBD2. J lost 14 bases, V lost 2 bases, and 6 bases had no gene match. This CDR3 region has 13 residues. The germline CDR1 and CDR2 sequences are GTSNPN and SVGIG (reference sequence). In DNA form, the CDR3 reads TGTGCCTGGAGTCCCGGGACTAGCGGGAATGAGTTCTTC. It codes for CAWSPGTSGNEFF.

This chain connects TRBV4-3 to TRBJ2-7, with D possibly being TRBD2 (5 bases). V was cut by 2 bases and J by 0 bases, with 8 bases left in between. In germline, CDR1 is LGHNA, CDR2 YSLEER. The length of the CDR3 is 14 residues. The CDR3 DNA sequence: TGCGCCAGCAGCCAAACGGGAAGCTCCTACGAGCAGTACTTC. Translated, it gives CASSQTGSSYEQYF.

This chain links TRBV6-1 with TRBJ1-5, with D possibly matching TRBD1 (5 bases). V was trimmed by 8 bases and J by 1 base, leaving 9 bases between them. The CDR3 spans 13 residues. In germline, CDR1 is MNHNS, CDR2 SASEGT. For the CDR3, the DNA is TGTGCCAGCCAACAGGTCAGCAATCAGCCCCAGCATTTT. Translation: CASQQVSNQPQHF.

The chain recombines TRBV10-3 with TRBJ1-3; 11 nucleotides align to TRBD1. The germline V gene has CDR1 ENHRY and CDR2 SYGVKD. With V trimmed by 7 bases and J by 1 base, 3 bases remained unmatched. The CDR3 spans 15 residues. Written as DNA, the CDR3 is TGTGCCATCATCGGGACAGGGGGATCTGGAAACACCATATATTTT. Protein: CAIIGTGGSGNTIYF.

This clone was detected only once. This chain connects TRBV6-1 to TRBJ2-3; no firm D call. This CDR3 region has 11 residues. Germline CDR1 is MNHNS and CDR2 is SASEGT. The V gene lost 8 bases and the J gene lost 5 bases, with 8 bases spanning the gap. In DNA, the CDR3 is TGTGCCAGCGAAGACCGAGATACGCAGTATTTT. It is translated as CASEDRDTQYF.

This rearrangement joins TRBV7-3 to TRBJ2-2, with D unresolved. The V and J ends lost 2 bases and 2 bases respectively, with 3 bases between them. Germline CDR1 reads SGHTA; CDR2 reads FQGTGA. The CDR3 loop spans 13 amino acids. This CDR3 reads CASSLSNTGELFF. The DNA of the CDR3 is TGTGCCAGCAGCTTATCAAACACCGGGGAGCTGTTTTTT.

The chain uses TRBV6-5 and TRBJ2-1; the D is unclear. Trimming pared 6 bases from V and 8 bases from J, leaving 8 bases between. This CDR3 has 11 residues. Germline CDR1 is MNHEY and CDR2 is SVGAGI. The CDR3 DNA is TGTGCCAGCAGCGGATATGATGAGCAGTTCTTC. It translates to CASSGYDEQFF.

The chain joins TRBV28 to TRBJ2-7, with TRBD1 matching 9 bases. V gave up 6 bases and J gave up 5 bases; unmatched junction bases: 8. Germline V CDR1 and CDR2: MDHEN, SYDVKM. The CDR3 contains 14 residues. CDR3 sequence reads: CASRLPGQGNEQYF. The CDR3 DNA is TGTGCCAGCAGACTTCCGGGACAGGGAAACGAGCAGTACTTC. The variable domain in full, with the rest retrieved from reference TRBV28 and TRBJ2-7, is DVKVTQSSRYLVKRTGEKVFLECVQDMDHENMFWYRQDPGLGLRLIYFSYDVKMKEKGDIPEGYSVSREKKERFSLILESASTNQTSMYLCASRLPGQGNEQYFGPGTRLTVT.

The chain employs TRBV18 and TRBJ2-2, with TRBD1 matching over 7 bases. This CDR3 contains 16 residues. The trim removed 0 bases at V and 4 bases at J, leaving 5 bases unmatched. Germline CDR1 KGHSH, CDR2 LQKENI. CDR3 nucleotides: TGTGCCAGCTCACCACCGTCCACAGGGGTCACCGGGGAGCTGTTTTTT. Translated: CASSPPSTGVTGELFF.

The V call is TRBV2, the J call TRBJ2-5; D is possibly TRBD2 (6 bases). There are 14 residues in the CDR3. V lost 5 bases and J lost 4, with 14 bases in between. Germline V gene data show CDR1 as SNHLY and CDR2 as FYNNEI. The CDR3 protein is CASSWAGRRETQYF. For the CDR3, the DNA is TGTGCCAGCAGTTGGGCAGGGAGGCGAGAGACCCAGTACTTC.

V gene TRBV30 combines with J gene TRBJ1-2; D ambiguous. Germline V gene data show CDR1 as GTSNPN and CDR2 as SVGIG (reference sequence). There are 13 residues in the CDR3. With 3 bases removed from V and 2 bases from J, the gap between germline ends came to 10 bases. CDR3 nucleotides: TGTGCCTGGAGGGAGGGTGCCAACTATGGCTACACCTTC. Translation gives CAWREGANYGYTF. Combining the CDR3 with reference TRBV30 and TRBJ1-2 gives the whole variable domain SQTIHQWPATLVQPVGSPLSLECTVEGTSNPNLYWYRQAAGRGLQLLFYSVGIGQISSEVPQNLSASRPQDRQFILSSKKLLLSDSGFYLCAWREGANYGYTFGSGTRLTVV.

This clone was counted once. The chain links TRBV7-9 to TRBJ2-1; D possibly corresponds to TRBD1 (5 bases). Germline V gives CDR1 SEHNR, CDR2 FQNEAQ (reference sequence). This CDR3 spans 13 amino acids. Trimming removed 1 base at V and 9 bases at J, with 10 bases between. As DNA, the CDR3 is TGTGCCAGCAGCTTAGAGGGTAGGGGTGAGCAGTTCTTC. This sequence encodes CASSLEGRGEQFF.

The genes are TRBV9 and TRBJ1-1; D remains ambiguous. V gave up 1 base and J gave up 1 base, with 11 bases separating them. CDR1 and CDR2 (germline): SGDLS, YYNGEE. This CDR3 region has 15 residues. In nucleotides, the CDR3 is TGTGCCAGCAGCGTAACAGACATGGGGAACACTGAAGCTTTCTTT. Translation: CASSVTDMGNTEAFF.

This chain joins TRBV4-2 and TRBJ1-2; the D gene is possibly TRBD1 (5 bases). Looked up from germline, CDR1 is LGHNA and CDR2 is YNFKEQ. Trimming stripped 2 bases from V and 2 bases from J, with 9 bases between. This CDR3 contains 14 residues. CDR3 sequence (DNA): TGTGCCAGCAGCCAAACAGGCGCGAACTATGGCTACACCTTC. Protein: CASSQTGANYGYTF.

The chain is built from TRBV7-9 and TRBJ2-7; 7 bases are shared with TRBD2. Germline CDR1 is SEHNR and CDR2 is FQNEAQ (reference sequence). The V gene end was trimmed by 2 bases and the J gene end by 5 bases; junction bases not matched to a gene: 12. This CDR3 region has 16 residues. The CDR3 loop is CASSLYSGYYPNEQYF. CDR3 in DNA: TGTGCCAGCAGCTTATATAGCGGGTATTATCCCAACGAGCAGTACTTC. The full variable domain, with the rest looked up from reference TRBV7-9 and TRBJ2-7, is DTGVSQNPRHKITKRGQNVTFRCDPISEHNRLYWYRQTLGQGPEFLTYFQNEAQLEKSRLLSDRFSAERPKGSFSTLEIQRTEQGDSAMYLCASSLYSGYYPNEQYFGPGTRLTVT.

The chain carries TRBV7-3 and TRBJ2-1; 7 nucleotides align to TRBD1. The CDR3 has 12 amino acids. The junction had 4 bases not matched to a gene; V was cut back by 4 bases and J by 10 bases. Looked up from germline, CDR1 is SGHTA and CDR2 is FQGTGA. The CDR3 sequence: CASSSGQREQFF. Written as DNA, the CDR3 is TGTGCCAGCAGCTCGGGACAGAGGGAGCAGTTCTTC.

The CDR3 here is CASSPLRGNYNEQFF. In DNA, the CDR3 is TGTGCCAGCAGCCCACTGAGGGGTAACTACAATGAGCAGTTCTTC. The V gene is TRBV11-2, the J gene TRBJ2-1; D possibly uses TRBD1 or TRBD2 (5 bases each). The V end lost 5 bases, the J end lost 3 bases, and 14 bases lay between the germline ends. Germline values: CDR1 SGHAT, CDR2 FQNNGV. CDR3 length: 15 amino acids. The full variable domain, in which reference TRBV11-2 and TRBJ2-1 provide the parts outside the CDR3, is EAGVAQSPRYKIIEKRQSVAFWCNPISGHATLYWYQQILGQGPKLLIQFQNNGVVDDSQLPKDRFSAERLKGVDSTLKIQPAKLEDSAVYLCASSPLRGNYNEQFFGPGTRLTVL.

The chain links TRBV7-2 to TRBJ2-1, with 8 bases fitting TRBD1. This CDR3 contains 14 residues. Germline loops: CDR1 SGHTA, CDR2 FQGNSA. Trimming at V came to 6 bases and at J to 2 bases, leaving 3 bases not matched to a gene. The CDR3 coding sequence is TGTGCCAGCAGAAGACAGGGGCCCTACAATGAGCAGTTCTTC. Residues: CASRRQGPYNEQFF.

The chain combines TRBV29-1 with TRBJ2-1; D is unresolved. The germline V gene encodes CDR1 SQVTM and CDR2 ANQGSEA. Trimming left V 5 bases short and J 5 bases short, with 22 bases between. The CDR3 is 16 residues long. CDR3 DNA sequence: TGCAGCGTTCTTCCCCCAGCTAGAAAAGTTGACAATGAGCAGTTCTTC. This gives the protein CSVLPPARKVDNEQFF.

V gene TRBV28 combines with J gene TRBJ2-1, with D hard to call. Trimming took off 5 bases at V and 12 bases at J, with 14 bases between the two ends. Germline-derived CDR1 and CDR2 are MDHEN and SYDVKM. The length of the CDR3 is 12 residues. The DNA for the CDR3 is TGTGCCAGCAGTCGCAATATAAACGGGCAGTTCTTC. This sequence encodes CASSRNINGQFF.